What follows are 10 T cell receptor beta chains derived from one specimen sequenced in a study of blood T cell repertoires in COVID-19. The table came from immunoSEQ multiplex PCR; TCRdb's copy has only in-frame clones and leaves some out. The sample includes around 30,000 clones, 80% to 90% of them seen just once. The specimen sequenced was peripheral blood. Source of these receptors: a human donor in a cohort sampled during active COVID-19.

The CDR3 nucleotides read TGCAGCGTCCGCGGAGGGTGGGCCAAAAACATTCAGTACTTC. Its translation is CSVRGGWAKNIQYF. The V and J genes are TRBV29-1 and TRBJ2-4, with D possibly TRBD2 on 6 matching bases. CDR1 and CDR2 from the germline V gene are SQVTM and ANQGSEA. The CDR3 has 14 amino acids. V was trimmed by 6 bases and J by 1 base, leaving 13 bases between them.

The chain joins TRBV15 to TRBJ2-5; 7 bases match TRBD2. J was trimmed by 3 bases and V by 0 bases; bases with no gene match: 4. Germline lookup yields CDR1 LNHNV and CDR2 YYDKDF (reference sequence). The length of the CDR3 is 15 residues. Here the CDR3 reads CATSRDPAGKETQYF. The CDR3 coding sequence is TGTGCCACCAGCAGAGATCCAGCGGGGAAAGAGACCCAGTACTTC.

The chain combines TRBV12-3 or TRBV12-4 with TRBJ2-1; the match to TRBD2 covers 8 bases. The CDR3 loop spans 12 amino acids. V lost 3 bases and J lost 11; bases outside the gene matches: 3. The CDR3 is CASSFSGGQQFF. The CDR3 region has the DNA TGTGCCAGCAGTTTCAGCGGGGGACAGCAGTTCTTC.

The CDR3 DNA sequence: TGCGCCAGCAGCCAGATACAGGGGCTGAATTCACCCCTCCACTTT. Protein product: CASSQIQGLNSPLHF. The rearrangement uses TRBV4-3 and TRBJ1-6; TRBD1 matches 7 bases. V was pared by 3 bases and J by 7 bases, with 6 bases of the junction left unmatched. Looked up from germline, CDR1 is LGHNA and CDR2 is YSLEER. This CDR3 comprises 15 residues.

This clone was recorded a few times. The chain joins TRBV24-1 to TRBJ1-2; 8 nucleotides match TRBD1. CDR1 KGHDR and CDR2 SFDVKD come from the germline V gene. This CDR3 is built from 13 residues. V shed 10 bases, J shed 2 bases, and the junction held 5 bases outside the gene matches. Here the CDR3 reads CATRQGRNYGYTF. In DNA, the CDR3 is TGTGCCACTAGACAGGGGCGAAACTATGGCTACACCTTC.

The chain has TRBV27 and TRBJ2-7; TRBD2 matches 8 bases. V lost 6 bases and J lost 2; bases outside the gene matches: 12. Germline V lookup: CDR1 MNHEY, CDR2 SMNVEV (reference sequence). This CDR3 is 16 amino acids long. CDR3 protein: CASSRSSGAITYEQYF. The CDR3 nucleotides are TGTGCCAGCAGCCGAAGTAGCGGGGCGATAACCTACGAGCAGTACTTC.

The V call is TRBV6-4, the J call TRBJ2-7; 7 bases agree with TRBD1. The CDR3 covers 15 residues. Germline CDR1 MRHNA, CDR2 SNTAGT. Germline trimming cut 3 bases from V and 0 bases from J; bases unmatched to any gene: 5. The CDR3 DNA is TGTGCCAGCAGTGAACGACAGGGCCCCTCCTACGAGCAGTACTTC. It specifies CASSERQGPSYEQYF.

This clone was seen once. The chain is built from TRBV2 and TRBJ2-5, with TRBD1 identical over 10 bases. The V and J ends lost 5 bases and 2 bases, in that order; junction bases with no gene match: 5. In germline, CDR1 is SNHLY, CDR2 FYNNEI. The CDR3 runs to 15 residues. The CDR3 coding sequence is TGTGCCAGCAGTCGACAGGGACAGGGGCAAGAGACCCAGTACTTC. This encodes CASSRQGQGQETQYF. Looking up the rest from reference TRBV2 and TRBJ2-5 gives the full variable domain: EPEVTQTPSHQVTQMGQEVILRCVPISNHLYFYWYRQILGQKVEFLVSFYNNEISEKSEIFDDQFSVERPDGSNFTLKIRSTKLEDSAMYFCASSRQGQGQETQYFGPGTRLLVL.

This chain joins TRBV2 and TRBJ1-1; TRBD1 is a possible D gene (6 bases). The CDR3 loop spans 17 amino acids. Looked up from germline, CDR1 is SNHLY and CDR2 is FYNNEI. The V and J ends lost 2 bases and 5 bases respectively, with 21 bases between them. The DNA for the CDR3 is TGTGCCAGCAGTGAATTTACGCCCAGACAGGTCGGGACTGAAGCTTTCTTT. Protein: CASSEFTPRQVGTEAFF.

The table lists this clone with a count of one. The chain is built from TRBV28 and TRBJ1-4; 7 nucleotides match TRBD1. The CDR3 covers 16 residues. V lost 6 bases to trimming and J lost 5 bases; unmatched junction nucleotides: 12. Germline V gene data show CDR1 as MDHEN and CDR2 as SYDVKM. The DNA for the CDR3 is TGTGCCAGCAGCCCCCCCCCGGGCAGGGGGAATGAAAAACTGTTTTTT. Amino acids: CASSPPPGRGNEKLFF.